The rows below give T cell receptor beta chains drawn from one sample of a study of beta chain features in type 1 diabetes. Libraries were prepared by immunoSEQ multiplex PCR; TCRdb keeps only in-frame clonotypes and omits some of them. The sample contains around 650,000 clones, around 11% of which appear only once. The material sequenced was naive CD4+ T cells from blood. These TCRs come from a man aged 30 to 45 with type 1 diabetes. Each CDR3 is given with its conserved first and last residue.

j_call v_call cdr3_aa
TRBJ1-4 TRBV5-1 CASSVGQGDEKLFF
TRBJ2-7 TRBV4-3 CASSQEGVSSYEQYF
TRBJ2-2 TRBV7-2 CASSEGWGTGELFF
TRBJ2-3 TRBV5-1 CASSFKTSTDTQYF
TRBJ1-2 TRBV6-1 CASSEDIGVYYGYTF
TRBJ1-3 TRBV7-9 CASSLGSGSGNTIYF
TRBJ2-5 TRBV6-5 CASISLIQETQYF
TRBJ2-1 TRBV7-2 CASSFRPSGGHNEQFF
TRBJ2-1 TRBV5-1 CASSLGQGGNEQFF
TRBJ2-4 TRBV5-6 CASSLVMGIDIQYF
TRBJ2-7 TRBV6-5 CASRIQGSYEQYF
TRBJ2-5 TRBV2 CASSVDSQETQYF
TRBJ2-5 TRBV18 CASSNEDASQYF
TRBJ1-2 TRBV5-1 CASSLGDRGGYTF
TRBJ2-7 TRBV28 CASSHVREQYF
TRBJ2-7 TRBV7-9 CASSLNGRVNQHSDYEQYF
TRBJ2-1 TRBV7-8 CASFPHSRLNEQFF
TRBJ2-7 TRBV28 CASHRDNTYEQYF
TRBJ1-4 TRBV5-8 CASRLDRRNEKLFF
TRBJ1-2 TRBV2 CASSPGQGGVYGYTF
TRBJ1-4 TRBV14 CASSQYIHKDRLFF
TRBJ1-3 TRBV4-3 CASSLKRGFGNTIYF
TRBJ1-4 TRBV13 CASSPGQGKVTNEKLFF
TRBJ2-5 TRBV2 CASATGRRETQYF
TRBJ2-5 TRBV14 CASSQDSGRETQYF
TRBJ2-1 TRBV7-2 CASSLVGTAYNEQFF
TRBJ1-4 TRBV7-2 CASRKGTGEEKLFF
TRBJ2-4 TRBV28 CASSSTGWEDKNIQYF